This record concerns one T cell receptor (beta chain) sequence. The CDR3 runs to 14 residues. The V gene's germline CDR1 is MGHDK and CDR2 SYGVNS. Trimming cost V 1 base and J 10 bases, with 13 bases left between them. This entry is derived from a study of blood T cell repertoires in COVID-19. About the study: Acute and convalescent COVID-19 samples came from the United States, Italy and Spain. The cDNA or gDNA used as material had been derived from T cells, B-cell-depleted T cells, or PBMCs.

Original processing notes: Estimated nucleated cell counts came from reference gene primer amplification. Using immunoSEQ multiplex PCR, the repertoire was profiled, and TCRdb retains in-frame clones only, with some absent. V, J and clone size derive from that table, while D and trimming were established from the DNA sequence. This table has some 45,000 clones, roughly 82% appearing once. Sequenced sample: peripheral blood. V gene TRBV25-1 combines with J gene TRBJ1-4; D is ambiguous. The receptor's source is a human donor in a cohort sampled during active COVID-19. The CDR3 protein is CASSESGDAAKLFF. For the CDR3, the DNA is TGTGCCAGCAGTGAATCCGGGGATGCGGCAAAACTGTTTTTT.